This T cell receptor (beta chain) appears in the sequencing data of a study of blood T cell repertoires in COVID-19 (dated by TCRdb to 2020 to 2021). General notes on the study: Samples from collaborators originated in the United States, Italy and Spain and spanned both the acute and convalescent phases of COVID-19. The prospective study material was composed of cDNA or gDNA derived from T cells, B-cell-depleted T cells, or PBMCs. A freely available public database, intended as a resource for researchers studying the immune response to SARS-CoV-2, is where the repertoires were released. Where available, HLA class I and class II types were taken from metadata supplied by the sample provider and were not determined by assay-based typing. Sample metadata almost always included a de-identified subject ID, COVID-19 status, age in years and sex. Samples were obtained from the ongoing ImmuneRACE study (first 160 participants) and from 950 to 1,500 subjects provided by 6 global collaborators. Subjects who had been exposed to COVID-19, were actively infected with it, or had recovered from it provided the deeply sampled blood TCRbeta repertoires that made up the dataset. Results and caveats for the whole study, not just this receptor: The amount of clinical and demographic metadata varied by source and participant and was provided uncurated.

With regard to this clone: No antigen is known for it. There are no base qualities to consult, and no much larger clone falls within one base.

TCRbeta CDR3 regions were amplified from genomic DNA using the immunoSEQ Assay, a bias-controlled multiplex PCR. As for the authors' bioinformatics: The number of nucleated cells in each sample was estimated by amplification of reference gene primers within the assay. To quantify the absolute abundance of each unique TCRbeta CDR3 rearrangement, sequence reads were collapsed and filtered. For each sample, productive Simpson clonality was calculated as the square root of Simpson's diversity index over productive rearrangements. This is the immuneACCESS table as TCRdb keeps it, with only in-frame sequences that have V and J called. A part of the clones is gone; compared with another copy, unresolved V genes explain less than half, and the rest is unexplained. That table is the source of V, J and clone size, and D and trimming were worked out from the DNA. This sample lists around 190,000 clones; about four fifths were detected once. The ten biggest clones cover about 7.2% of the sample.

The CDR3 numbers 15 residues from cysteine through phenylalanine. The CDR3 DNA has 45 bases and is translated from base 1. CDR1 and CDR2, per the germline V gene (reference sequence), are SGHKS and YYEKEE. V is pared back by 1 base and J by 4 bases, with 14 bases lying between the germline termini. Whole blood was collected in K2EDTA tubes by collaborating institutions according to the institutions' own protocols. For TCRbeta analysis, collaborator samples were shipped as frozen whole blood, as isolated PBMCs, or as DNA extracted from either sample type. This TCR came from a man aged 55 to 70 with acute or convalescent COVID-19. The rearrangement combines TRBV5-5 with TRBJ1-2; the D gene is unclear. What was sequenced was peripheral blood. The bases read TGTGCCAGCAGCTTGTGGCAAGTAGAGGGCTATGGCTACACCTTC. Its translation is CASSLWQVEGYGYTF.